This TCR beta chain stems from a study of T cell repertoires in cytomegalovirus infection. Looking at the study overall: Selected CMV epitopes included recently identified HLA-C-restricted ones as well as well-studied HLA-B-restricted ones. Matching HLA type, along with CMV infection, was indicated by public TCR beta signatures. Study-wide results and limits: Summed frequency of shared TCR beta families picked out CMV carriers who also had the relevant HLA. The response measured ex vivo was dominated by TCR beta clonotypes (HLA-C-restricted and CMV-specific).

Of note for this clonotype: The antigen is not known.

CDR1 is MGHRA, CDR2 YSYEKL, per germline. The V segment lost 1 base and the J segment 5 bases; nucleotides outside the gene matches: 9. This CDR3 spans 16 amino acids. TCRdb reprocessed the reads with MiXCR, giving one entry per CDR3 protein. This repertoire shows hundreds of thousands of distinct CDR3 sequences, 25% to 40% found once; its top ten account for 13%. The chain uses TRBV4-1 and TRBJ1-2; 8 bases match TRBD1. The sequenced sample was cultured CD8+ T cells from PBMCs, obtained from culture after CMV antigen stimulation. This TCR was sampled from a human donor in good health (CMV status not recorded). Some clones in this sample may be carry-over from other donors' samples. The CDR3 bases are TGCGCCAGCAGCCAAGCCCAATCCGGGACAGGATATGGCTACACCTTC. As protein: CASSQAQSGTGYGYTF.